This T cell receptor beta chain comes out of a study of regulatory T cells in long-lasting Graves disease. V lost 4 bases and J lost 4, with 13 bases in between. The CDR3 has 14 residues. Germline V CDR1 and CDR2: MNHEY, SMNVEV (reference sequence). iRepertoire HTBI primers and Arm-PCR of CDR3 regions built TCR beta libraries. MiXCR, applied by TCRdb to the multiplex PCR reads, yields one record per CDR3 protein. The data show roughly 400,000 distinct CDR3 sequences, 15% seen once. This sample's time point: newly diagnosed GD, antithyroid drugs for less than 3 months. PBMCs provided the RNA from which the TCR library was made. This sample was also put to use in a study of T cells in Graves' hyperthyroidism and ophthalmopathy. This second study says: Also found in blood were most expanded thyroid clonotypes above 0.001.

Here the sequenced sample was peripheral blood mononuclear cells (PBMCs), taken at new diagnosis, from a patient treated with antithyroid drugs. This sequence originates from a middle-aged woman with Graves disease. The chain employs TRBV27 and TRBJ1-2; unclear D gene. CDR3 nucleotides: TGTGCCAGCAGTTCAGAGCAGGCGGCCTATGGCTACACCTTC. It encodes CASSSEQAAYGYTF.